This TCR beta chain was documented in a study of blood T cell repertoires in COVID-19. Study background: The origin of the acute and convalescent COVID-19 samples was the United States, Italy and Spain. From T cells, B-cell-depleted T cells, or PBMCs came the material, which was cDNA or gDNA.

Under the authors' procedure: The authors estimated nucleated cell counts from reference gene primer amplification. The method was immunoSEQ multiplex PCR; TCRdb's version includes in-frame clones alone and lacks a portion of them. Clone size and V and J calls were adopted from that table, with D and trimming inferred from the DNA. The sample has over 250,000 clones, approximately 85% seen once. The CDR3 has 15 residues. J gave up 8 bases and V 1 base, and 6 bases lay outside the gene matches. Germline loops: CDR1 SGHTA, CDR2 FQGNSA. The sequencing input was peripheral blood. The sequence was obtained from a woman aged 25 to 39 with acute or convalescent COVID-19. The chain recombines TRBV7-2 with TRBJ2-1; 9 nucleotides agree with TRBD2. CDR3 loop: CASSLEGLASDEQFF. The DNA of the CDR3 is TGTGCCAGCAGCTTAGAGGGACTAGCCAGCGATGAGCAGTTCTTC.